This entry describes one TCR beta chain. The second PCR ran 7 to 11 cycles with a sample-barcoded 5' primer and J-beta primers. All samples gave at least 2.5 million CDR3-containing paired-end reads. TCRdb independently ran MiXCR on the 5' RACE reads; one entry per CDR3 protein. The profile covers approximately 850,000 distinct CDR3 sequences, with around two fifths appearing a single time and around 21% taken by the ten largest. The data were obtained in a study of blood T cells in healthy people across ages. As for the study in general: When template switching was applied, about one barcoded beta molecule was captured per two T cells.

V was clipped by 1 base and J by 5 bases, with 15 bases between them. This CDR3 is built from 15 residues. CDR1 and CDR2 from the germline V gene are LGHNA and YSLEER. The chain links TRBV4-3 to TRBJ2-7, with D perhaps TRBD2 (5 bases). The sequencing input was blood. The receptor's source is a man in his fifties or sixties in good health. CDR3 coding DNA: TGCGCCAGCAGCCAAGGGTTTAAAGGGAGCGACGAGCAGTACTTC. This encodes CASSQGFKGSDEQYF.